The 21 T cell receptor beta chains listed next were all sequenced from one sample in a study of T cell responses to AZD1222 COVID-19 vaccine. TCRdb's table, derived via immunoSEQ multiplex PCR, lists solely in-frame clones and lacks some. The data hold about 130,000 clones, with approximately 88% observed a single time. The source material was peripheral blood, sampled on day 0 of AZD1222 vaccination. All receptors come from an adult in good health.

This chain uses TRBV29-1 with TRBJ1-2, with no clear D. This CDR3 contains 12 residues. V lost 3 bases, J lost 4 bases, and 9 bases lay in between. Looked up from germline, CDR1 is SQVTM and CDR2 is ANQGSEA. DNA of the CDR3: TGCAGCGTTGACCAGAATACCTATGGCTACACCTTC. This encodes CSVDQNTYGYTF. Combining the CDR3 with reference TRBV29-1 and TRBJ1-2 gives the whole variable domain SAVISQKPSRDICQRGTSLTIQCQVDSQVTMMFWYRQQPGQSLTLIATANQGSEATYESGFVIDKFPISRPNLTFSTLTVSNMSPEDSSIYLCSVDQNTYGYTFGSGTRLTVV.

The V gene is TRBV11-2, the J gene TRBJ2-1; possibly TRBD1 for D (6 bases). V dropped 4 bases and J dropped 0 bases, with 10 bases sitting between them. Germline values: CDR1 SGHAT, CDR2 FQNNGV. The CDR3 contains 15 residues. The CDR3 bases are TGTGCCAGCAGCTCCGGACAGTTCTCCTACAATGAGCAGTTCTTC. Translating gives CASSSGQFSYNEQFF.

The CDR3, as DNA: TGTGCCAGCAGCTTAGGACAACACACCGGGGAGCTGTTTTTT. Its translation is CASSLGQHTGELFF. The chain links TRBV7-6 to TRBJ2-2, with unresolved D. The CDR3 has 14 residues. The V gene's germline CDR1 is SGHVS and CDR2 FNYEAQ. Trimming shortened V by 1 base and J by 3 bases, and 6 bases separated the two germline ends.

The rearrangement links TRBV5-5 to TRBJ2-4; TRBD1 is a possible D gene (6 bases). Per germline, CDR1 SGHKS and CDR2 YYEKEE (reference sequence). V was clipped by 2 bases and J by 0 bases, with 12 bases between them. This CDR3 is 16 amino acids long. The CDR3 region is CASSLDRTLAKNIQYF. The CDR3 DNA reads as TGTGCCAGCAGCTTAGACAGGACTCTAGCCAAAAACATTCAGTACTTC.

At least ten counts were recorded for this clone. The chain is built from TRBV10-2 and TRBJ1-1; D not resolved. Germline CDR1 is WSHSY and CDR2 is SAAADI. The CDR3 is 11 residues long. Between the trimmed V and J ends, which lost 5 bases and 4 bases, there was a span of 5 bases. For the CDR3, the DNA is TGCGCCAGCAGTTCCCGCACTGAAGCTTTCTTT. Protein sequence: CASSSRTEAFF.

V and J are TRBV6-5 and TRBJ1-3, with D perhaps TRBD1 (6 bases). Germline CDR1 reads MNHEY; CDR2 reads SVGAGI. Trimming stripped 2 bases from V and 2 bases from J, with 13 bases between. CDR3 length: 16 residues. DNA of the CDR3: TGTGCCAGCAGTTACGCTACCCGGGGGCCTGGAAACACCATATATTTT. As protein: CASSYATRGPGNTIYF.

The gene calls are TRBV27 and TRBJ2-1; the match to TRBD2 covers 10 bases. Germline CDR1 and CDR2: MNHEY and SMNVEV (reference sequence). With V trimmed by 6 bases and J by 7 bases, 9 bases remained unmatched. The CDR3 runs 15 residues. DNA of the CDR3: TGTGCCAGCAGGAGGGGGAGCGGGAGGGCTAATGAGCAGTTCTTC. Its translation is CASRRGSGRANEQFF.

J is TRBJ2-2 and V is TRBV6-2 or TRBV6-3; tentatively, D is TRBD1 (5 bases). V was cut by 4 bases and J by 6 bases, with 9 bases left in between. The CDR3 extends over 13 amino acids. CDR1 is MNHEY and CDR2 is SVGEGT in the germline V gene. CDR3 sequence: CASSWTTPGELFF. In DNA, the CDR3 is TGTGCCAGCAGTTGGACAACACCCGGGGAGCTGTTTTTT.

The J gene is TRBJ2-7, the V gene TRBV14; 8 nucleotides line up with TRBD1. The CDR3 consists of 13 residues. Losses at the gene ends were 4 bases for V and 2 bases for J; bases not matched to a gene: 1. Germline CDR1 reads SGHDN; CDR2 reads FVKESK. Written as DNA, the CDR3 is TGTGCCAGCAGCCGGGGACAGGCCTACGAGCAGTACTTC. Residues: CASSRGQAYEQYF. Full variable domain (remainder filled in from reference TRBV14 and TRBJ2-7): EAGVTQFPSHSVIEKGQTVTLRCDPISGHDNLYWYRRVMGKEIKFLLHFVKESKQDESGMPNNRFLAERTGGTYSTLKVQPAELEDSGVYFCASSRGQAYEQYFGPGTRLTVT.

The chain links TRBV7-2 to TRBJ1-4; TRBD1 aligns across 8 bases. The germline V gene has CDR1 SGHTA and CDR2 FQGNSA. The CDR3 has 13 amino acids. Germline trimming cut 1 base from V and 8 bases from J; bases unmatched to any gene: 0. The CDR3, as DNA: TGTGCCAGCAGCTTAGGGACAGGGGAAAAACTGTTTTTT. This encodes CASSLGTGEKLFF.

The chain's CDR3 is CASSLGQGIKGYTF. The CDR3 bases are TGCGCCAGCAGCTTGGGACAGGGGATAAAAGGCTACACCTTC. The chain recombines TRBV5-1 with TRBJ1-2; TRBD1 agrees at 8 bases. The CDR3 runs to 14 residues. Germline CDR1 is SGHRS and CDR2 is YFSETQ. The ends lost 0 bases at V and 8 bases at J; junction bases unmatched: 6.

The rearrangement joins TRBV27 to TRBJ2-7; D ambiguous. V shed 5 bases and J shed 3 bases, with 20 bases lying between them. CDR3 size: 16 residues. Looked up from germline, CDR1 is MNHEY and CDR2 is SMNVEV (reference sequence). The CDR3 region has the DNA TGTGCCAGCAGTCTAAGTGGGTCAGGCAAAGGCTACGAGCAGTACTTC. Translating it yields CASSLSGSGKGYEQYF.

This sequence joins TRBV7-9 and TRBJ1-2, with 7 bases aligning to TRBD1. CDR3 length: 15 residues. The ends lost 4 bases at V and 13 bases at J; junction bases unmatched: 18. Germline V gene data show CDR1 as SEHNR and CDR2 as FQNEAQ (reference sequence). DNA of the CDR3: TGTGCCAGCAGCTATCTCCGTGACGACAGGGTGGATACCACCTTC. This translates into CASSYLRDDRVDTTF.

This rearrangement joins TRBV9 to TRBJ2-4; D remains unclear. Deletions cut 2 bases from V and 0 bases from J, with 21 bases between. Germline assignment: CDR1 SGDLS and CDR2 YYNGEE. The CDR3 has 19 amino acids. CDR3 nucleotides: TGTGCCAGCAGCGTGGACCTCTCGACTCCTTCTTTAGCCAAAAACATTCAGTACTTC. It codes for CASSVDLSTPSLAKNIQYF. The full variable domain, in which reference TRBV9 and TRBJ2-4 provide the parts outside the CDR3, is DSGVTQTPKHLITATGQRVTLRCSPRSGDLSVYWYQQSLDQGLQFLIQYYNGEERAKGNILERFSAQQFPDLHSELNLSSLELGDSALYFCASSVDLSTPSLAKNIQYFGAGTRLSVL.

This sequence joins TRBV11-3 and TRBJ1-1; unclear D gene. CDR1 is SGHNT, CDR2 YENEEA, per germline. The CDR3 spans 15 residues. Trimming stripped 1 base from V and 3 bases from J, with 12 bases between. The CDR3 region has the DNA TGTGCCAGCAGCTTAGGGGGAGATCAGGACACTGAAGCTTTCTTT. This encodes CASSLGGDQDTEAFF.

The V call is TRBV3-1 (or the pseudogene TRBV3-2), the J call TRBJ1-6; D possibly corresponds to TRBD1 (5 bases). Trimming removed 1 base from V and 8 bases from J, with 15 bases in between. Germline V CDR1 and CDR2: LGHDT, YNNKEL (reference sequence). The CDR3 extends over 16 amino acids. The chain's CDR3 is CASSQVAGTGDSPLHF. DNA of the CDR3: TGTGCCAGCAGCCAAGTTGCGGGAACGGGGGATTCACCCCTCCACTTT.

The chain employs TRBV28 and TRBJ1-2; 8 bases are a match to TRBD1. Germline V CDR1 and CDR2: MDHEN, SYDVKM. J was trimmed by 3 bases and V by 6 bases; bases with no gene match: 6. The CDR3 contains 14 residues. CDR3 in DNA: TGTGCCAGCAGCCTACTGGGACAGGACTATGGCTACACCTTC. Residues: CASSLLGQDYGYTF.

The V gene is TRBV28, the J gene TRBJ1-6; D uncertain. Germline V lookup: CDR1 MDHEN, CDR2 SYDVKM. This CDR3 has 13 residues. V was pared by 8 bases and J by 10 bases, with 15 bases between. The DNA of the CDR3 is TGTGCCAGCCTTGGGGTCAGAGGATCACCCCTCCACTTT. Protein sequence: CASLGVRGSPLHF.

The chain couples TRBV29-1 to TRBJ2-2; D may be TRBD2 (6 bases). V was clipped by 5 bases and J by 1 base, with 11 bases between them. Germline CDR1 is SQVTM and CDR2 is ANQGSEA. The CDR3 is 14 amino acids. In nucleotides, the CDR3 is TGCAGCGTTTTGGCGGGAAGGAACACCGGGGAGCTGTTTTTT. Residues: CSVLAGRNTGELFF.

J is TRBJ1-2 and V is TRBV5-1, with 7 bases identical to TRBD1. Germline CDR1 and CDR2: SGHRS and YFSETQ. The CDR3 runs 15 residues. The junction had 8 bases not matched to a gene; V was cut back by 4 bases and J by 2 bases. The CDR3 loop is CASSRLPQGNYGYTF. In nucleotides, the CDR3 is TGCGCCAGCAGCCGACTACCACAGGGGAACTATGGCTACACCTTC.

The chain uses TRBV13 and TRBJ2-7; D not resolved. CDR3 length equals 14 residues. V was pared by 3 bases and J by 2 bases, with 11 bases between. Looked up from germline, CDR1 is PRHDT and CDR2 is FYEKMQ (reference sequence). DNA of the CDR3: TGTGCCAGCAGCTTCCAGGTATCCACCTACGAGCAGTACTTC. The encoded protein is CASSFQVSTYEQYF.